In its sample, the clone carrying this T cell receptor beta chain was seen many times. V lost 2 bases and J 5 bases, leaving 15 bases between the germline ends. The CDR3 extends over 14 amino acids. Germline assignment: CDR1 DFQATT and CDR2 SNEGSKA (reference sequence). Noted time point: longitudinal time-point 1 (baseline). This entry belongs to a study of neurological immune-mediated disorders. The cDNA was generated by 5'RACE with 10-nucleotide random UMIs. TCRdb re-derived calls from the 5' RACE reads in MiXCR, one entry per CDR3 protein. Altogether tens of thousands of distinct CDR3 sequences are present, roughly 13% being singletons, with the ten largest covering around 4.3%.

The origin of this receptor is a female donor with HTLV-1-associated myelopathy (HAM/TSP). This chain connects TRBV20-1 to TRBJ1-2; possibly TRBD1 for D (5 bases). The sequenced sample consisted of PBMCs. The CDR3, as DNA: TGCAGTGCTAGAAGTGGAACAGGCGGATATGGCTACACCTTC. It yields the protein CSARSGTGGYGYTF.